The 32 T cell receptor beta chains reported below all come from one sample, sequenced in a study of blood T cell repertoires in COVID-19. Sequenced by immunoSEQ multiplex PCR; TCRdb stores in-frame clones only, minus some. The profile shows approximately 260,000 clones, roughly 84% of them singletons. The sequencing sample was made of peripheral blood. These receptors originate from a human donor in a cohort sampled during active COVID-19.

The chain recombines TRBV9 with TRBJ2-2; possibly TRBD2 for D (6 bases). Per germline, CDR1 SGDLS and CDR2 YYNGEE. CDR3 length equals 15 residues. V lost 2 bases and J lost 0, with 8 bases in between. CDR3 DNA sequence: TGTGCCAGCAGCGTCGGGACTCCGAACACCGGGGAGCTGTTTTTT. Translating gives CASSVGTPNTGELFF.

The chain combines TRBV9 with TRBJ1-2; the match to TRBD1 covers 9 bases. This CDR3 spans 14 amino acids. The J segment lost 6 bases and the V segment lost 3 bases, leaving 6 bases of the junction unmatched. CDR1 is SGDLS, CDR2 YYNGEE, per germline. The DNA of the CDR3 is TGTGCCAGCAGCGCTACAGGGGGCTTGGATGGCTACACCTTC. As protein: CASSATGGLDGYTF.

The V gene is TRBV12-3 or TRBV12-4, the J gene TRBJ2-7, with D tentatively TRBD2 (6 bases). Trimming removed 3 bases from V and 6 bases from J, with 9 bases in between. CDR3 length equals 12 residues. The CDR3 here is CASSFGGFEQYF. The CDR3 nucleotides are TGTGCCAGCAGTTTTGGAGGGTTCGAGCAGTACTTC.

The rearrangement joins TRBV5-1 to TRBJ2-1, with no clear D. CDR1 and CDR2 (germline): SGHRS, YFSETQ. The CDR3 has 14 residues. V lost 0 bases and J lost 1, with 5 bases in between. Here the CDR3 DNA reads TGCGCCAGCAGCTTGGCCCGGTCCTACAATGAGCAGTTCTTC. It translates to CASSLARSYNEQFF.

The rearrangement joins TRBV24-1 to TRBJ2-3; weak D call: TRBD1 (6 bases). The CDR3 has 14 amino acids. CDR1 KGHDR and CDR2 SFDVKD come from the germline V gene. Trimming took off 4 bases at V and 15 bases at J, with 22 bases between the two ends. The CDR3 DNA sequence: TGTGCCACCAGTGACCCCCGACAGGTATCGGGATTTTATTTT. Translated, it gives CATSDPRQVSGFYF.

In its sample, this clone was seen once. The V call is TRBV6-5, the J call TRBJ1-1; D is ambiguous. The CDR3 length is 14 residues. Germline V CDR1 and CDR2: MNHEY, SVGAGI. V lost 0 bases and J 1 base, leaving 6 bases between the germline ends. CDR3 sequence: CASSYSAWNTEAFF. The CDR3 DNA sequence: TGTGCCAGCAGTTACTCGGCTTGGAACACTGAAGCTTTCTTT.

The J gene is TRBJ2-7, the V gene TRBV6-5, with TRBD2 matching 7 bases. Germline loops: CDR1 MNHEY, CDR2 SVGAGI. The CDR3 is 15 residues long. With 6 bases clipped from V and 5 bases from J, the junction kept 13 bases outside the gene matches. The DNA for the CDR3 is TGTGCCAGCAGACCGGTAGGGCGGGAGTTTCACGAGCAGTACTTC. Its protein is CASRPVGREFHEQYF.

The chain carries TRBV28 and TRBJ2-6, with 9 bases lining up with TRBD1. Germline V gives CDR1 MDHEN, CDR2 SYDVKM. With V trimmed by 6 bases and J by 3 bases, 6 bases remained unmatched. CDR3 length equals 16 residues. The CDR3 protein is CASRRTGVGGANVLTF. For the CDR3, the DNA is TGTGCCAGCAGACGGACAGGGGTGGGTGGGGCCAACGTCCTGACTTTC.

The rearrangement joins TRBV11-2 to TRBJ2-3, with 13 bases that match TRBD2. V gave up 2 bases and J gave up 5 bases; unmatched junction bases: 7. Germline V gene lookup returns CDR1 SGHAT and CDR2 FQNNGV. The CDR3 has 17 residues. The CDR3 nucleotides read TGTGCCAGCAGCTTATTTACTAGCGGGGGGGCAGGAGATACGCAGTATTTT. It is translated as CASSLFTSGGAGDTQYF.

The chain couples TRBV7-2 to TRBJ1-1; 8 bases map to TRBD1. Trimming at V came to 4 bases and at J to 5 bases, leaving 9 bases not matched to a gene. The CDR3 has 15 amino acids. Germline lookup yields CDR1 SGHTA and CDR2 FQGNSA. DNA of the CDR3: TGTGCCAGCAGCTCTGGACAGGGAGGTGGGACTGAAGCTTTCTTT. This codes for CASSSGQGGGTEAFF. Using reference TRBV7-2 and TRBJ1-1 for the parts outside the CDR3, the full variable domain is GAGVSQSPSNKVTEKGKDVELRCDPISGHTALYWYRQSLGQGLEFLIYFQGNSAPDKSGLPSDRFSAERTGGSVSTLTIQRTQQEDSAVYLCASSSGQGGGTEAFFGQGTRLTVV.

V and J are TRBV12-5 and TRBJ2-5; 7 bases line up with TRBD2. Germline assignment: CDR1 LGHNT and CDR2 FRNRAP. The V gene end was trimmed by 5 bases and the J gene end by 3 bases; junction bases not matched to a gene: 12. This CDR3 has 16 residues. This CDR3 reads CASGAGDLGKKETQYF. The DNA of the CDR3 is TGTGCTAGTGGTGCGGGGGACTTGGGAAAAAAAGAGACCCAGTACTTC.

The CDR3 reads CASSLGVKPEGETQYF. The CDR3 nucleotides are TGCGCCAGCAGCTTGGGGGTGAAACCCGAGGGAGAGACCCAGTACTTC. The rearrangement links TRBV5-1 to TRBJ2-5; D may be TRBD2 (5 bases). V was clipped by 0 bases and J by 4 bases, with 16 bases between them. Germline CDR1 and CDR2: SGHRS and YFSETQ. This CDR3 region has 16 residues.

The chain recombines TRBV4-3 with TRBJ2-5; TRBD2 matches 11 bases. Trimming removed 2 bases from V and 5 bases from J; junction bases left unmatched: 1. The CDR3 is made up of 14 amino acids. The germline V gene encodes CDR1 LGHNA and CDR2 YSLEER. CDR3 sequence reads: CASSQIAGGETQYF. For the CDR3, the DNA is TGCGCCAGCAGCCAAATAGCGGGGGGGGAGACCCAGTACTTC.

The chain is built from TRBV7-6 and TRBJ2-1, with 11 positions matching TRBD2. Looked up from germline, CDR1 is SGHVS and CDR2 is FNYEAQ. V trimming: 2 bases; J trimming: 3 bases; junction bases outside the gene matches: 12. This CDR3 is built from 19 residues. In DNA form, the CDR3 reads TGTGCCAGCAGCTTAAGGGGGACACTAGCGGGGGTGAGCTACAATGAGCAGTTCTTC. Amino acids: CASSLRGTLAGVSYNEQFF. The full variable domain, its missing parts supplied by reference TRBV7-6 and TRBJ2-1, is GAGVSQSPRYKVTKRGQDVALRCDPISGHVSLYWYRQALGQGPEFLTYFNYEAQQDKSGLPNDRFSAERPEGSISTLTIQRTEQRDSAMYRCASSLRGTLAGVSYNEQFFGPGTRLTVL.

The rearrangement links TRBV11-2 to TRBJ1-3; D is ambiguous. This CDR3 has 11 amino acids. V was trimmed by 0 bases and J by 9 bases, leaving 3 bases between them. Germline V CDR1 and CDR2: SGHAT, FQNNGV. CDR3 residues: CASSLDVTIYF. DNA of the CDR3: TGTGCCAGCAGCTTAGACGTCACCATATATTTT.

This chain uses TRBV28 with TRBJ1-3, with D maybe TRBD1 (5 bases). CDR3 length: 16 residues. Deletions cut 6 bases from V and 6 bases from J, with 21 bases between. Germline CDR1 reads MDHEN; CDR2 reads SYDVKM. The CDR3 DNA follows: TGTGCCAGCAGCGAGCCCCGCCAGGGCGGGAAAAACACCATATATTTT. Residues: CASSEPRQGGKNTIYF.

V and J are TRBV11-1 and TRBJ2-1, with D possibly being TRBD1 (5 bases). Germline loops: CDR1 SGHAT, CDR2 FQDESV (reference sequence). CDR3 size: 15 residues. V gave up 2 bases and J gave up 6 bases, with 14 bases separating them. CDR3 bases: TGTGCCAGCAGCTTATTGGGCAGGGCCTCCAATGAGCAGTTCTTC. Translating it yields CASSLLGRASNEQFF.

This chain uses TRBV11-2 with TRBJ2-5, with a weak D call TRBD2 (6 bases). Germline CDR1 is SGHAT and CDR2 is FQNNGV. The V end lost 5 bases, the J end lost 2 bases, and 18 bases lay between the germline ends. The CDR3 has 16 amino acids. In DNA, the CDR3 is TGTGCCAGCAGCCCCATAATGGGGGGTCGGCAAGAGACCCAGTACTTC. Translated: CASSPIMGGRQETQYF.

CDR3: CASSFENRGYGNEQYF. The CDR3 DNA sequence: TGTGCCAGCAGCTTCGAAAACAGGGGATACGGGAACGAGCAGTACTTC. The J gene is TRBJ2-7, the V gene TRBV7-2; the match to TRBD1 covers 7 bases. CDR1 and CDR2 (germline): SGHTA, FQGNSA. This CDR3 has 16 residues. V lost 3 bases to trimming and J lost 5 bases; unmatched junction nucleotides: 13. Full variable domain (rest looked up from reference TRBV7-2 and TRBJ2-7): GAGVSQSPSNKVTEKGKDVELRCDPISGHTALYWYRQSLGQGLEFLIYFQGNSAPDKSGLPSDRFSAERTGGSVSTLTIQRTQQEDSAVYLCASSFENRGYGNEQYFGPGTRLTVT.

The CDR3 DNA follows: TGTGCCAGCAGTGAAGTAAAACTAGCGGGGGATACGCAGTATTTT. This encodes CASSEVKLAGDTQYF. The chain employs TRBV2 and TRBJ2-3, with TRBD2 matching over 10 bases. The CDR3 consists of 15 residues. The V segment lost 1 base and the J segment 6 bases; nucleotides outside the gene matches: 4. Germline CDR1 reads SNHLY; CDR2 reads FYNNEI.

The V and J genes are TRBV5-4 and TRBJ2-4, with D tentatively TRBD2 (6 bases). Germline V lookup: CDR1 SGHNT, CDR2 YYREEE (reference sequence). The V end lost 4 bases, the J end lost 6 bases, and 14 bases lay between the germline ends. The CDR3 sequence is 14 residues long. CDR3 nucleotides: TGTGCCAGCAGCCCGCCAGGGCGGGGAAACATTCAGTACTTC. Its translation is CASSPPGRGNIQYF.

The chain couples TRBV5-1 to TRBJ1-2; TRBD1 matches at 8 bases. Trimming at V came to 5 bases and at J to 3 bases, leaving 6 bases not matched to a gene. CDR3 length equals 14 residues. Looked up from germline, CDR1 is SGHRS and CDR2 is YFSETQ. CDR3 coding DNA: TGCGCCAGCAGACCGACAGGGGACTACTATGGCTACACCTTC. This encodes CASRPTGDYYGYTF.

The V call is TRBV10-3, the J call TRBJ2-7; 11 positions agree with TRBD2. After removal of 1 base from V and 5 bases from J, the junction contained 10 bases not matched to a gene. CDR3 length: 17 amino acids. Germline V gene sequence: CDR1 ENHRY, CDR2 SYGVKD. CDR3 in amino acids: CAISELVAGGIPHEQYF. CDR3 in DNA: TGTGCCATCAGTGAGTTGGTAGCGGGAGGGATTCCCCACGAGCAGTACTTC.

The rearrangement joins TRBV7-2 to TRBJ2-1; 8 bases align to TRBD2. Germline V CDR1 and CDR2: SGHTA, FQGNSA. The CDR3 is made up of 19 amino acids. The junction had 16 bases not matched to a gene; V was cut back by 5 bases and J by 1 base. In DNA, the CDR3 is TGTGCCAGCAGCCAAGGTGCCCGGGGACTAGGAGAGTCCTACAATGAGCAGTTCTTC. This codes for CASSQGARGLGESYNEQFF.

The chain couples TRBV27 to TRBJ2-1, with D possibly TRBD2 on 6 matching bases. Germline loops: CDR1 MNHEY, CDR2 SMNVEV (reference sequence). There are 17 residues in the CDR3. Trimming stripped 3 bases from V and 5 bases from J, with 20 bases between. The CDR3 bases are TGTGCCAGCAGTTTCACCGGGGGTTGGGGCGACAACAATGAGCAGTTCTTC. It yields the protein CASSFTGGWGDNNEQFF.

In nucleotides, the CDR3 is TGTGCCAGCAGCTTAAGGAGGGTTCAAGAGACCCAGTACTTC. Translated: CASSLRRVQETQYF. The J gene is TRBJ2-5, the V gene TRBV7-2; D perhaps matches TRBD2 (6 bases). The germline V gene encodes CDR1 SGHTA and CDR2 FQGNSA. V lost 2 bases and J 2 bases, leaving 9 bases between the germline ends. There are 14 residues in the CDR3.

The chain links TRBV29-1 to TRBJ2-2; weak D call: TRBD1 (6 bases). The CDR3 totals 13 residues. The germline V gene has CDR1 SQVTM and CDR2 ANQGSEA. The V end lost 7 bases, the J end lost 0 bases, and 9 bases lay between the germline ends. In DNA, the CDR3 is TGCAGCGGGCAGGGGTCGAACACCGGGGAGCTGTTTTTT. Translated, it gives CSGQGSNTGELFF.

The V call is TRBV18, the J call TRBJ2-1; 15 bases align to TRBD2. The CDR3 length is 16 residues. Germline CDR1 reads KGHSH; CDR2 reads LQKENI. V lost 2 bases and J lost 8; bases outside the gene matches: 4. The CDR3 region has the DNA TGTGCCAGCTCACCAAGGGGACTAGCGGGGGGACATGAGCAGTTCTTC. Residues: CASSPRGLAGGHEQFF.

The CDR3 DNA is TGTGCCAGCAGCCCGGACAGGAATGGCTACACCTTC. Its translation is CASSPDRNGYTF. The genes are TRBV7-3 and TRBJ1-2; TRBD1 agrees at 7 bases. CDR3 size: 12 residues. With 5 bases clipped from V and 6 bases from J, the junction kept 3 bases outside the gene matches. CDR1 is SGHTA, CDR2 FQGTGA, per germline.

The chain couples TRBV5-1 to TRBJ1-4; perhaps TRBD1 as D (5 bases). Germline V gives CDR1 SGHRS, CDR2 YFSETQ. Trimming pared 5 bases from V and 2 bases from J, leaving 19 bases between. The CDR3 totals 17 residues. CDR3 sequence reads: CASRGGRTSRTNEKLFF. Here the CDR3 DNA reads TGCGCCAGCAGGGGGGGACGGACCAGTAGGACTAATGAAAAACTGTTTTTT.

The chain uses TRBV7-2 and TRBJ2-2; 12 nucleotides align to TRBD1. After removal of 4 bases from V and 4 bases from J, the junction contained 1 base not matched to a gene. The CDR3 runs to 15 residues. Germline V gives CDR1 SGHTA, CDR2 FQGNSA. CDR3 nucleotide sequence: TGTGCCAGCAGCTGGGGACAGGGGGCCACCGGGGAGCTGTTTTTT. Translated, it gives CASSWGQGATGELFF.

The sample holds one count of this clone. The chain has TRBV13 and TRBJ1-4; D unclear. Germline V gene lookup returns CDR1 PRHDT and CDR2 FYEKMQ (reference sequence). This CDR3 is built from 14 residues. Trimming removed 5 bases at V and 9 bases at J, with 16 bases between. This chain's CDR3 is CASSTTLGPQKLFF. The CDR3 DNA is TGTGCCAGCAGCACCACCCTGGGCCCCCAAAAACTGTTTTTT.